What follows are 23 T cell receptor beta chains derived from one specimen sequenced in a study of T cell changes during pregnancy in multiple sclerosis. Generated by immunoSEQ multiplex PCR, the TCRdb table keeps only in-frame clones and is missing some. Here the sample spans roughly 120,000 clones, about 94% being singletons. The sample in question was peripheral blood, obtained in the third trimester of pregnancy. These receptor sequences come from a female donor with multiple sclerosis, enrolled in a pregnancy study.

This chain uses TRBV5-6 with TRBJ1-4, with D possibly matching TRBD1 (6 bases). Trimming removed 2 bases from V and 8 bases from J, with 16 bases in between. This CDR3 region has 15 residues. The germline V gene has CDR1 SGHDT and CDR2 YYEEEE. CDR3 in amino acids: CASSFDRQVGEKLFF. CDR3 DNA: TGTGCCAGCAGCTTCGACAGGCAAGTCGGAGAAAAACTGTTTTTT.

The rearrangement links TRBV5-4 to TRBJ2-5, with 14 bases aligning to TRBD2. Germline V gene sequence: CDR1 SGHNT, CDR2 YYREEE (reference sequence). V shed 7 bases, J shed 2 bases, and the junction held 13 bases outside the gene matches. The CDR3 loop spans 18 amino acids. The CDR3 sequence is CASRFGTSGGLPQETQYF. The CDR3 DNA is TGTGCCAGCCGATTCGGGACTAGCGGGGGCCTCCCTCAAGAGACCCAGTACTTC.

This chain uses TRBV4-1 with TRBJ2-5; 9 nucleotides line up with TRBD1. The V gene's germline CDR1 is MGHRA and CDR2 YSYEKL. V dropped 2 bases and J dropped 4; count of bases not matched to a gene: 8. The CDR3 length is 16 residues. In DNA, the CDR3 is TGCGCCAGCAGCCAACCGGGACAGGGCGGGTTAGAGACCCAGTACTTC. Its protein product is CASSQPGQGGLETQYF.

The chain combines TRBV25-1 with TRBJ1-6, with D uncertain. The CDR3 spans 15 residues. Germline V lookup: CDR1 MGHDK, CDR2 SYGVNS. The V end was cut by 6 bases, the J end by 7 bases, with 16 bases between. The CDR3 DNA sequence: TGTGCCAGCAGCCGACTCTCAGAGCCGAATTCACCCCTCCACTTT. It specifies CASSRLSEPNSPLHF.

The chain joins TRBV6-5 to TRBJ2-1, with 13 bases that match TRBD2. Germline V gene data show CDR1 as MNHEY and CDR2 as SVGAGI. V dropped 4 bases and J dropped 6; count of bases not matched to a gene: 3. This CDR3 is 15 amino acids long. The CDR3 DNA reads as TGTGCCAGCAGTTTAGGACTAGCGGGGGTCAATGAGCAGTTCTTC. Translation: CASSLGLAGVNEQFF.

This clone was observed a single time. CDR3 coding DNA: TGTGCCAGCAGCCCCGGGGGGGCTAATGAAAAACTGTTTTTT. Residues: CASSPGGANEKLFF. This rearrangement joins TRBV28 to TRBJ1-4, with D perhaps TRBD1 (5 bases). This CDR3 has 14 residues. The germline CDR1 and CDR2 sequences are MDHEN and SYDVKM. Deletions cut 6 bases from V and 3 bases from J, with 11 bases between.

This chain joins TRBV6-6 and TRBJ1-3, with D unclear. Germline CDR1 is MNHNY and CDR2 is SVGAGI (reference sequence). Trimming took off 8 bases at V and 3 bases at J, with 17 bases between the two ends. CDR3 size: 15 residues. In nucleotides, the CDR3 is TGTGCCAGCTCCCCAACGCCGGGATTTGGAAACACCATATATTTT. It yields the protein CASSPTPGFGNTIYF.

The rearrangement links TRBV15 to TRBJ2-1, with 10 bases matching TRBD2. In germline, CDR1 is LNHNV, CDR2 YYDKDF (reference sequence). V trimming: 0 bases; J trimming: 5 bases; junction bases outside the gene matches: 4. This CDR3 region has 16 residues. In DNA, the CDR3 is TGTGCCACCAGCAGAGAGCACAGCGGGAGGGACAATGAGCAGTTCTTC. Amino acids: CATSREHSGRDNEQFF. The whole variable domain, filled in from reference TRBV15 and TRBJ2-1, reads DAMVIQNPRYQVTQFGKPVTLSCSQTLNHNVMYWYQQKSSQAPKLLFHYYDKDFNNEADTPDNFQSRRPNTSFCFLDIRSPGLGDTAMYLCATSREHSGRDNEQFFGPGTRLTVL.

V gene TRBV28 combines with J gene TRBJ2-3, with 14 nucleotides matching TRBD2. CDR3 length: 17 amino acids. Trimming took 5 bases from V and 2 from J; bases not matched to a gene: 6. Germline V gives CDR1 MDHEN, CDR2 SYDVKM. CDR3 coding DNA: TGTGCCAGCAGTAGGGGACTAGCGGGAGTTATCACAGATACGCAGTATTTT. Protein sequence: CASSRGLAGVITDTQYF.

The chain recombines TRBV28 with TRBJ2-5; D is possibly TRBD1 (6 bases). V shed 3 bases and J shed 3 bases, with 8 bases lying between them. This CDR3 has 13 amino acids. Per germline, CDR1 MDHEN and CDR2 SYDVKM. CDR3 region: CASSLGQEETQYF. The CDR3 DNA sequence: TGTGCCAGCAGTTTGGGACAAGAAGAGACCCAGTACTTC.

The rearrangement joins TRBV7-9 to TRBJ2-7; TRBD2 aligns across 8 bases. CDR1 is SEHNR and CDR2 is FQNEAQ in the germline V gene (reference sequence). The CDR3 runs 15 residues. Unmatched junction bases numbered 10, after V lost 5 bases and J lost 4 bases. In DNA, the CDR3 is TGTGCCAGCAGCCATGCCATTAGCGGGACATACGAGCAGTACTTC. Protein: CASSHAISGTYEQYF.

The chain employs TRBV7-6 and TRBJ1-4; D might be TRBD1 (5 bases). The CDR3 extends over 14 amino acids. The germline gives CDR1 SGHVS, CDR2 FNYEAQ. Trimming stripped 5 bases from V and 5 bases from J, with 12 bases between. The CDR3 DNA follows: TGTGCCAGCAGCCAAAGACAGACCAATGAAAAACTGTTTTTT. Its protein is CASSQRQTNEKLFF.

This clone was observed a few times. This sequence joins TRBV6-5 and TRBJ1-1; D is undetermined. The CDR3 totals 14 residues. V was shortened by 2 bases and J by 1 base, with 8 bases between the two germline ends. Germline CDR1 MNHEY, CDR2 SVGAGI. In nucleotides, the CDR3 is TGTGCCAGCAGTTACCGGCAGGAGAACACTGAAGCTTTCTTT. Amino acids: CASSYRQENTEAFF.

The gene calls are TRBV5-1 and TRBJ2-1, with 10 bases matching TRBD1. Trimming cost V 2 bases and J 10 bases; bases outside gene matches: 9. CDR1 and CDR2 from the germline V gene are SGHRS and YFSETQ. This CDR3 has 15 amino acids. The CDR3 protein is CASSFRDRGSGEQFF. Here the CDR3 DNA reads TGCGCCAGCAGCTTTAGGGACAGGGGAAGCGGAGAGCAGTTCTTC.

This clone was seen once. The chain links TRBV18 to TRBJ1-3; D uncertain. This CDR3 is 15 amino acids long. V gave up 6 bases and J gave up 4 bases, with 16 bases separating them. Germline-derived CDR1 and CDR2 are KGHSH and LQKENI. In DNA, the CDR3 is TGTGCCAGCTCCTCACCTTCTTCGGGAGGAAACACCATATATTTT. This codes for CASSSPSSGGNTIYF.

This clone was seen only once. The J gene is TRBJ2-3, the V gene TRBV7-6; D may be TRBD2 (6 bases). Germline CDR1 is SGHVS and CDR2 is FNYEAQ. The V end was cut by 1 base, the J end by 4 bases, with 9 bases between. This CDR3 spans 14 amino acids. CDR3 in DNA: TGTGCCAGCAGCTTAGAGCTAGCGTCAGATACGCAGTATTTT. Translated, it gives CASSLELASDTQYF.

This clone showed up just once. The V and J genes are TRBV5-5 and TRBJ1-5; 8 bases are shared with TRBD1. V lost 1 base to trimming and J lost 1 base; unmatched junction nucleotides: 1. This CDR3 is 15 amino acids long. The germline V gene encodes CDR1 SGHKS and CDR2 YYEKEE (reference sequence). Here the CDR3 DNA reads TGTGCCAGCAGCTTGCGGGACAGGAGCAATCAGCCCCAGCATTTT. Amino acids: CASSLRDRSNQPQHF.

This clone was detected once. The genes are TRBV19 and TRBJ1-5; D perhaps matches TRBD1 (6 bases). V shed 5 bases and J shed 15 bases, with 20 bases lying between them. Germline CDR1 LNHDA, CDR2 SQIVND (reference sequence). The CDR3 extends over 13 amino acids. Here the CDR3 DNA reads TGTGCCAGTAGTCCGGCCACCCGGGACACAGGGCATTTT. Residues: CASSPATRDTGHF.

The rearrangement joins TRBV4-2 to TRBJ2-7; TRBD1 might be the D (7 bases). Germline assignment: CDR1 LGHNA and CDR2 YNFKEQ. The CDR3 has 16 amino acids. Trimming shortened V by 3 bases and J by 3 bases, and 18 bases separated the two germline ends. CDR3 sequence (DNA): TGTGCCAGCAGCCAGGAGGGAAACAGGGGCTACTACGAGCAGTACTTC. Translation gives CASSQEGNRGYYEQYF.

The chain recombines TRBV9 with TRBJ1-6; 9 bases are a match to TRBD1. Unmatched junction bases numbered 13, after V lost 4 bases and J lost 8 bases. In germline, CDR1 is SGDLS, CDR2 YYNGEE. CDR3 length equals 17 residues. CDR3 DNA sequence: TGTGCCAGCAGCCCCGCCGGGACAGGGAGATATGATTCACCCCTCCACTTT. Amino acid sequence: CASSPAGTGRYDSPLHF.

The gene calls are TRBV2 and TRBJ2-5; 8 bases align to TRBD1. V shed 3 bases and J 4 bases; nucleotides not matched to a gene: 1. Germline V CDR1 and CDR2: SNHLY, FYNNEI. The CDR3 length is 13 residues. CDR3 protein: CASSETGVETQYF. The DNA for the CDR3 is TGTGCCAGCAGTGAGACAGGGGTAGAGACCCAGTACTTC. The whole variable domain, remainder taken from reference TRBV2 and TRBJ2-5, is EPEVTQTPSHQVTQMGQEVILRCVPISNHLYFYWYRQILGQKVEFLVSFYNNEISEKSEIFDDQFSVERPDGSNFTLKIRSTKLEDSAMYFCASSETGVETQYFGPGTRLLVL.

CDR3 DNA: TGTGCCAGTAGTATTCTACTAGCGGGAGGGCCCAATGAGCAGTTCTTC. Protein: CASSILLAGGPNEQFF. The V call is TRBV19, the J call TRBJ2-1, with TRBD2 matching over 13 bases. The V gene end was trimmed by 3 bases and the J gene end by 6 bases; junction bases not matched to a gene: 5. The V gene's germline CDR1 is LNHDA and CDR2 SQIVND (reference sequence). This CDR3 region has 16 residues.

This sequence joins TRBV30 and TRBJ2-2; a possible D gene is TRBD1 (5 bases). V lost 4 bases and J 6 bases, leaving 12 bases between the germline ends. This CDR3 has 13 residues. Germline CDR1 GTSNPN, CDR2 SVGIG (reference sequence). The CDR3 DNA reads TGTGCCTGGAAAGGGGTTCGAGCCGGGGAGCTGTTTTTT. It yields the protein CAWKGVRAGELFF.